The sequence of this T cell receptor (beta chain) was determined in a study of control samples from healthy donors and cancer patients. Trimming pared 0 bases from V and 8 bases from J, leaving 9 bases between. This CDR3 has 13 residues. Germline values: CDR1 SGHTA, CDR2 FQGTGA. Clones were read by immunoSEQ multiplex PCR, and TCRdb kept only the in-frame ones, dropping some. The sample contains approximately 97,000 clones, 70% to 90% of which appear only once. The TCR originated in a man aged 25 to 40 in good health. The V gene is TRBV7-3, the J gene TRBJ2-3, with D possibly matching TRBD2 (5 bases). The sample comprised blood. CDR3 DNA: TGTGCCAGCAGCTTAACGGCAGGAGGTACGCAGTATTTT. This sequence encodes CASSLTAGGTQYF.